Listed below are T cell receptor beta chains from one sample, sequenced in a study of blood T cell repertoires in COVID-19. Using immunoSEQ multiplex PCR, the repertoire was profiled, and TCRdb retains in-frame clones only, with some absent. Of more than 250,000 clones listed, roughly 85% were seen once; the top ten hold over 4.5%. What was sequenced was peripheral blood. The source is a man in his 60s who had recovered from COVID-19. CDR3s include the opening cysteine and the closing phenylalanine or tryptophan. Fields, in order: clone size, V gene, J gene, CDR3 protein. Clone size appears in some rows only: once, few, many, or a class for an expanded clone.

-	TRBV28	TRBJ1-3	CASSEQGIGAGNTIYF
-	TRBV19	TRBJ1-1	CASSIGGVNTEAFF
-	TRBV7-9	TRBJ2-7	CASSERTGEQYF
-	TRBV5-1	TRBJ2-2	CASSFSGGGDTGELFF
-	TRBV30	TRBJ2-7	CAWRLAGGLAEQYF
-	TRBV29-1	TRBJ2-3	CSVEFLVADTQYF
-	TRBV7-3	TRBJ1-1	CASSDDRVQEAFF
-	TRBV3-1/TRBV3-2	TRBJ1-3	CASSQGQGLYTIYF
-	TRBV30	TRBJ2-7	CAWSPDREKEQYF
-	TRBV19	TRBJ2-1	CASRRGELVPYNEQFF
-	TRBV3-1/TRBV3-2	TRBJ2-4	CASSHRQGALAKNIQYF
-	TRBV6-5	TRBJ1-6	CASSFDGGSRVALHF
-	TRBV28	TRBJ2-1	CASRQRGGLYEQFF
few	TRBV27	TRBJ1-2	CASSLRSGFRGNYGYTF
-	TRBV28	TRBJ2-3	CASSSNGGRGTDTQYF
-	TRBV5-1	TRBJ2-3	CASSLTGSGGTDTQYF
-	TRBV4-1	TRBJ1-5	CASSQVVGQGAWPQHF